Sequencing of this T cell receptor beta chain was carried out in a study of cytotoxic CD8 clonotypes in ibrutinib-treated CLL. Findings of the study overall: T-cell clonality at baseline went above that of age-matched healthy donors and rose and fell with circulating CD8+ T-cell counts.

A word on this clone: Its antigen is not identified.

The germline V gene has CDR1 SGHRS and CDR2 YFSETQ. The V segment lost 8 bases and the J segment 0 bases; nucleotides outside the gene matches: 9. The CDR3 is 16 residues long. Assay used: immunoSEQ multiplex PCR; TCRdb lists only in-frame clones, some missing. The data show tens of thousands of clones, with around 60% seen just once and roughly 14% held by the top ten. The chain employs TRBV5-1 and TRBJ2-3; 10 positions match TRBD2. This material consisted of PBMCs, taken after 12 months of ibrutinib treatment. The origin of this receptor is a human donor with chronic lymphocytic leukemia. The CDR3 nucleotides are TGCGCCAGTATGCTAGCGGGGGCCCCTAGCACAGATACGCAGTATTTT. Translated, it gives CASMLAGAPSTDTQYF.